This T cell receptor beta chain appears in the sequencing data of a study of T cells after yellow fever vaccination. The V and J ends lost 10 bases and 4 bases, in that order; junction bases with no gene match: 15. The CDR3 contains 16 residues. This clonotype was recorded many times. Using its own MiXCR run on the 5' RACE reads, TCRdb lists one record per CDR3 protein. The table includes about 300,000 distinct CDR3 sequences, 4% detected once. The sequenced sample was PBMCs, obtained 5 days after the yellow fever booster vaccination. The sequence was obtained from a man aged 18 to 29 who received the YFV17D yellow fever vaccine. J is TRBJ2-3 and V is TRBV12-3 or TRBV12-4, with 9 bases fitting TRBD2. CDR3: CATLTPPSGVADTQYF. CDR3 nucleotides: TGTGCCACCCTTACCCCCCCTAGCGGGGTTGCAGATACGCAGTATTTT.